The present T cell receptor (beta chain) was sequenced within a study of cytomegalovirus exposure and HLA in healthy donors. Findings and limits, study-wide: Confirmation in vitro established that a few CMV-associated chains were specific for CMV antigens. Usually a TCR sequence was rare, but some public TCRs were found in many donors.

Assay used: immunoSEQ multiplex PCR; TCRdb lists only in-frame clones, some missing. The sample shows some 72,000 clones, 96% of them seen only once. As to this clone: The antigen is undetermined.

This CDR3 has 14 amino acids. Trimming left V 6 bases short and J 6 bases short, with 14 bases between. Germline CDR1 reads MNHEY; CDR2 reads SVGAGI. This chain uses TRBV6-5 with TRBJ2-2; D might be TRBD2 (5 bases). The sample was PBMCs. This receptor was taken from a man aged 18 to 29 in good health and CMV-seropositive. The CDR3 bases are TGTGCCAGCAGCTATGCCCCGGAGGCCGGGGAGCTGTTTTTT. This sequence encodes CASSYAPEAGELFF.